The TCR beta chain under discussion was sequenced for a study of T cells in Graves' hyperthyroidism and ophthalmopathy. Ten or more counts support this clonotype. Uncontrolled infection, other autoimmune disease, pregnancy or lactation disqualified patients from enrolment. There are 11 residues in the CDR3. Per germline, CDR1 DFQATT and CDR2 SNEGSKA (reference sequence). Trimming stripped 6 bases from V and 8 bases from J, with 13 bases between. TCR beta CDR3 regions were amplified from RNA. In the first-round RT-PCR of the TCR CDR3, the HTBI primer set was used. TCRdb independently ran MiXCR on the multiplex PCR reads; one entry per CDR3 protein. The sample contains about 690,000 distinct CDR3 sequences, around a sixth of which appear only once.

The rearrangement uses TRBV20-1 and TRBJ1-2; a possible D gene is TRBD1 (6 bases). The source of this sequence is a middle-aged man with Graves' hyperthyroidism. Sequenced: blood. DNA for the CDR3: TGCAGTGCCGTTACAGGGATCGGCTACACCTTC. It is translated as CSAVTGIGYTF.